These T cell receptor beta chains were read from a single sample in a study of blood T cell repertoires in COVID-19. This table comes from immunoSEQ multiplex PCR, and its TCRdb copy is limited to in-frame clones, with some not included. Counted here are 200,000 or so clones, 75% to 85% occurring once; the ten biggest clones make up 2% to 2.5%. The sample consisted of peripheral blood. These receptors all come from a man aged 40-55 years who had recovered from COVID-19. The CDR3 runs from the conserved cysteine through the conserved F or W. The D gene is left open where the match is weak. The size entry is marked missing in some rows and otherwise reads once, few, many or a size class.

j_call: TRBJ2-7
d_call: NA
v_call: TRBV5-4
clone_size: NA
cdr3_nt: TGTGCCAGCAGCTCACGAACAGGCTACGAGCAGTACTTC
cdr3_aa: CASSSRTGYEQYF

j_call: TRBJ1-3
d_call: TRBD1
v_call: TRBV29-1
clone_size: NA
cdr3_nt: TGCAGCGTTCGCACGGGACAGGCTCGAGACACCATATATTTT
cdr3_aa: CSVRTGQARDTIYF

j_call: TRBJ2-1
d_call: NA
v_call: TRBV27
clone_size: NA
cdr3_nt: TGTGCCAGCAGTGTCGGGGTCCAATCCTACAATGAGCAGTTCTTC
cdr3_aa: CASSVGVQSYNEQFF

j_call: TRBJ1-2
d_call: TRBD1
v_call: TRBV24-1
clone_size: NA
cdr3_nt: TGTGCCACCAGTCCAAGACAGGGGGCGCGTGGCTACACCTTC
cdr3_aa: CATSPRQGARGYTF

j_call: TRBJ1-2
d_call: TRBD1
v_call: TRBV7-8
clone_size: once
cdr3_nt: TGTGCCAGCAGCTGGGGACAGGGCTATGGCTACACCTTC
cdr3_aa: CASSWGQGYGYTF

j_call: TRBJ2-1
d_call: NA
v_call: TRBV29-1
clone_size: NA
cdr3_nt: TGCAGCGTTGTGGGGGGAGTTCGAAATGAGCAGTTCTTC
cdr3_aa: CSVVGGVRNEQFF

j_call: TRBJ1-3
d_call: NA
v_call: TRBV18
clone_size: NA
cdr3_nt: TGTGCCAGCTCACCACCTGGGGCAGGCTTCTCTGGAAACACCATATATTTT
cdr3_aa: CASSPPGAGFSGNTIYF

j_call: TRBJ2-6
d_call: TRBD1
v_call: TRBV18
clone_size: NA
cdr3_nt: TGTGCCAGCTCACCACCACAGGGGAACTCTGGGGCCAACGTCCTGACTTTC
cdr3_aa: CASSPPQGNSGANVLTF

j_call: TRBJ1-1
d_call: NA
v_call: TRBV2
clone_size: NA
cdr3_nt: TGTGCCAGCAGTGAAGGGGGGGACGTAAACACTGAAGCTTTCTTT
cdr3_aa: CASSEGGDVNTEAFF

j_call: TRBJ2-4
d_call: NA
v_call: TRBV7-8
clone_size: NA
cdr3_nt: TGTGCCAGCAGCTTAGGACGGAGCCTAGCCAAAAACATTCAGTACTTC
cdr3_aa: CASSLGRSLAKNIQYF

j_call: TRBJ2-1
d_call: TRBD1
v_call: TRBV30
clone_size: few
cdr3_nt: TGTGCCTGGAGTGCAACCTTCGGGACAGGGCAGTTCTTC
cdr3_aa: CAWSATFGTGQFF

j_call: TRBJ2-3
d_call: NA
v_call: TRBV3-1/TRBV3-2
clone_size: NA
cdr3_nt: TGTGCCAGCAGCCAGACTCCGGACTCGGGTTATACGCAGTATTTT
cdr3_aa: CASSQTPDSGYTQYF

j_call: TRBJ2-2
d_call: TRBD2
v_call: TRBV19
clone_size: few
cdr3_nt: TGTGCCAGTAGTACGAGGACTAGCGTTAACACCGGGGAGCTGTTTTTT
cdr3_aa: CASSTRTSVNTGELFF

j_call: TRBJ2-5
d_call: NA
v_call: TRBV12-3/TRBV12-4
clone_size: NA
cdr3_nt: TGTGCCAGCAGCCCTTTCAGGGAGACCCAGTACTTC
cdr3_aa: CASSPFRETQYF

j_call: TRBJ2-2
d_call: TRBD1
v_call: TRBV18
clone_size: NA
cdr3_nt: TGTGCCAGCTCAGAGAGGGGGCACGGGGAGCTGTTTTTT
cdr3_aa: CASSERGHGELFF

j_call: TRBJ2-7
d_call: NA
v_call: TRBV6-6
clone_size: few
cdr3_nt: TGTGCCAGCAGTTACGGGCAGGGTGGCCACGAGCAGTACTTC
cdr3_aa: CASSYGQGGHEQYF

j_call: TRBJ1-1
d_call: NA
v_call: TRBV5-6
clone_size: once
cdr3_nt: TGTGCCAGCAGCTTGGGGTCAGGGTCGTACACTGAAGCTTTCTTT
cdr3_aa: CASSLGSGSYTEAFF

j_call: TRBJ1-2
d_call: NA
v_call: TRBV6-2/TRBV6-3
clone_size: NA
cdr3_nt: TGTGCCAGCAGTTACGGCGAGCGGGGCTACACCTTC
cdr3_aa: CASSYGERGYTF

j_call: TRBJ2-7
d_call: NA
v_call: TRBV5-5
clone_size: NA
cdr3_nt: TGTGCCAGCAGCTTGTGGACAGCCTACGAGCAGTACTTC
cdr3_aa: CASSLWTAYEQYF

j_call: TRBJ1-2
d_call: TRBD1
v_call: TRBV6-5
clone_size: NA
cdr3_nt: TGTGAGACAGGGGACTATGGCTACACCTTC
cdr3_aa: CETGDYGYTF

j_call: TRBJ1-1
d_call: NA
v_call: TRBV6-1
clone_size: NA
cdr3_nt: TGTGCCAGCAGTGAATGGGCAGGGGAGTCATCTGAAGCTTTCTTT
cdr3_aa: CASSEWAGESSEAFF

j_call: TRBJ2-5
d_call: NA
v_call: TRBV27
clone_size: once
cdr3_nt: TGTGCCAGCAGTGTAGTCGGGGAGACCCAGTACTTC
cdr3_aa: CASSVVGETQYF

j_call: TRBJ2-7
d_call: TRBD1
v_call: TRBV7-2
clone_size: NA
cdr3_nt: TGTGCCAGCAGCCTCGGACAGGGTGGGTTTTACGAGCAGTACTTC
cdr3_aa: CASSLGQGGFYEQYF

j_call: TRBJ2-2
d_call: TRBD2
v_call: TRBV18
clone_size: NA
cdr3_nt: TGTGCCAGCTCGCGCACACTAGCGCCCACCGGGGAGCTGTTTTTT
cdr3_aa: CASSRTLAPTGELFF

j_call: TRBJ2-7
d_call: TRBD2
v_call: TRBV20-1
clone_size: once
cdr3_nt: TGCAGTGCTAGTAAGCGGGAGGGCCCATCCTACGAGCAGTACTTC
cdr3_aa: CSASKREGPSYEQYF

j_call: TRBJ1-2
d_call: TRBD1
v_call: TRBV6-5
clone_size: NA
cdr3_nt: TGTGCCAGCAGAACAGGGGATGTCGGCTATGGCTACACCTTC
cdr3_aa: CASRTGDVGYGYTF

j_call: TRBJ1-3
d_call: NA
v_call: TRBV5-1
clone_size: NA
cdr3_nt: TGCGCCAGCGCCATCGAGGGCTTGGCAGGAAACACCATATATTTT
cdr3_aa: CASAIEGLAGNTIYF

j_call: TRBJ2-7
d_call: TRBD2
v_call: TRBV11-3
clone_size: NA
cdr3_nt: TGTGCCAGCAGCCCCACTAGCGGGAGTATCCACGAGCAGTACTTC
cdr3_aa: CASSPTSGSIHEQYF

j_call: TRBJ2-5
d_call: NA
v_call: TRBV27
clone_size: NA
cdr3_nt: TGTGCCAGCAGTTTATACCAGGGCGGAATGGAGACCCAGTACTTC
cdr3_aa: CASSLYQGGMETQYF

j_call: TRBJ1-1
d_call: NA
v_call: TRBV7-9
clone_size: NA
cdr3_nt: TGTGCCAGCAGCCTCCCAAACAGGGCCACTGAAGCTTTCTTT
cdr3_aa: CASSLPNRATEAFF

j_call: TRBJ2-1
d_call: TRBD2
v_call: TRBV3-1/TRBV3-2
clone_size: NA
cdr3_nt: TGTGCCAGCAGCCTAGGGACTAGCGGGTTGAATGAGCAGTTCTTC
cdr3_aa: CASSLGTSGLNEQFF

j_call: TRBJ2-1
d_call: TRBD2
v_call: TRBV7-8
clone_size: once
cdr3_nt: TGTGCCAGCAGCCCCTGGGGGGGACTAGCGGGAGCGGGAAATGAGCAGTTCTTC
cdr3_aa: CASSPWGGLAGAGNEQFF

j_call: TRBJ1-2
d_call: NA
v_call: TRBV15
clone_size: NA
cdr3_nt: TGTGCCACCAGCAGAGATAACAGTCTCGATGGCTACACCTTC
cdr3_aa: CATSRDNSLDGYTF

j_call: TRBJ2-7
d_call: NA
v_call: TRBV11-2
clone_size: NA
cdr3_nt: TGTGCCAGCGGAGTCTACGAGCAGTACTTC
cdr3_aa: CASGVYEQYF

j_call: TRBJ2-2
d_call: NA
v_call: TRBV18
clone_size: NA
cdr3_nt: TGTGCCAGCTCACCGGGCGGGCAGAACACCGGGGAGCTGTTTTTT
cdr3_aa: CASSPGGQNTGELFF

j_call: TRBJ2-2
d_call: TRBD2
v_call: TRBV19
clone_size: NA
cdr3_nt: TGTGCCAGTAGTATGTGGCGGGGGACGCGATCCGGGGAGCTGTTTTTT
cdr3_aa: CASSMWRGTRSGELFF

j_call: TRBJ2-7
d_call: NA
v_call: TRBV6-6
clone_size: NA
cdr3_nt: TGTGCCAGCAGTTACGACTTCGCCTACGAGCAGTACTTC
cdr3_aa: CASSYDFAYEQYF

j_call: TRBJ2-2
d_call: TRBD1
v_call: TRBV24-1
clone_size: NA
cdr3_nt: TGTGCCACCAGTGATCACAGGGGCGGGAACACCGGGGAGCTGTTTTTT
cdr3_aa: CATSDHRGGNTGELFF

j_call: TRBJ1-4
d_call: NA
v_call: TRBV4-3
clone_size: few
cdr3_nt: TGCGCCAGCCGAGGACTGGGGAGGGGGGGTGAAAAACTGTTTTTT
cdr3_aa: CASRGLGRGGEKLFF

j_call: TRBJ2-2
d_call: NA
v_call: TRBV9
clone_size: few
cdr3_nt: TGTGCCAGCAGCGTGACGACAGGGAACACCGGGGAGCTGTTTTTT
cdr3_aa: CASSVTTGNTGELFF

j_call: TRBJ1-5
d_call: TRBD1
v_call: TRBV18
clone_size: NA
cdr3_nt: TGTGCCAGCTCACCGGGGACAGGGGGTCAGCCCCAGCATTTT
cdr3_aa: CASSPGTGGQPQHF

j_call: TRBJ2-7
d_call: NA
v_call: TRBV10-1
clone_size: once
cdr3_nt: TGCGCCAGCAGTAACAGGGTCAACGAGCAGTACTTC
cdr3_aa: CASSNRVNEQYF

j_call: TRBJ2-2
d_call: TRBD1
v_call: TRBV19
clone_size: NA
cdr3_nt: TGTGCCAGTAGTATTGGGACAGGGGGCGGGCGCACCGGGGAGCTGTTTTTT
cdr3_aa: CASSIGTGGGRTGELFF

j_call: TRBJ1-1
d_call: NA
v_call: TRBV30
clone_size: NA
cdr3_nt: TGTGCCTGGAGTTTTAAGGGGCGAGGTATCCAGATGGAAGCTTTCTTT
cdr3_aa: CAWSFKGRGIQMEAFF

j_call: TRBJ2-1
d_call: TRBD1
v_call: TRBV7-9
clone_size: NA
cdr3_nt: TGTGCCAGCAGCCCCCTTGACAGGGGGTCCTACAATGAGCAGTTCTTC
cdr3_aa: CASSPLDRGSYNEQFF